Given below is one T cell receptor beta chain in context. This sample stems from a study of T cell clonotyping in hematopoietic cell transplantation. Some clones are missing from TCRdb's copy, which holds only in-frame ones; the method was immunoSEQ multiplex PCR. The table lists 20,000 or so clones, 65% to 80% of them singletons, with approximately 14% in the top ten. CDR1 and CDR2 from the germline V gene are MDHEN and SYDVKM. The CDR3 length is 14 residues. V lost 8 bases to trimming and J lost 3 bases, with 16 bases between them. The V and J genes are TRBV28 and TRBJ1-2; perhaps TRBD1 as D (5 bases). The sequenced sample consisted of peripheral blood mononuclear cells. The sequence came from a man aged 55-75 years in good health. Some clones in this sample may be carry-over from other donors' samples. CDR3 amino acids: CASDGGVTDYGYTF. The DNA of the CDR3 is TGTGCCAGCGACGGGGGGGTAACTGACTATGGCTACACCTTC.